This TCR beta chain was found in a study of control samples from healthy donors and cancer patients. Generated by immunoSEQ multiplex PCR, the TCRdb table keeps only in-frame clones and is missing some. The sample holds roughly 120,000 clones, approximately 92% seen once. Germline V gene lookup returns CDR1 MDHEN and CDR2 SYDVKM. The CDR3 extends over 17 amino acids. V was cut by 4 bases and J by 2 bases, with 19 bases left in between. The sequenced sample consisted of PBMCs. The gene calls are TRBV28 and TRBJ2-3; D is uncertain. This clonotype was sampled from a woman aged 45-59 years with colorectal cancer. The DNA of the CDR3 is TGTGCCAGCAGTTCCCCGCGCAGGAAGGGAAACACAGATACGCAGTATTTT. Residues: CASSSPRRKGNTDTQYF.